A selection of T cell receptor beta chains follows, all from one sample in a study of OX40 agonist ivuxolimab in advanced cancers. TCRdb's table, derived via immunoSEQ multiplex PCR, lists solely in-frame clones and lacks some. The profile shows 85,000 to 100,000 clones, around 94% of them singletons. The sample was CD4+ or CD8+ T cells sorted from blood, taken in a trial of the OX40 agonist ivuxolimab. These receptors were taken from an adult with an advanced solid tumor such as melanoma, head and neck, liver or kidney cancer. Both conserved end residues are part of each CDR3. Fields, in order: J gene, V gene, CDR3 protein.

>TRBJ2-7|TRBV5-1
CASSLAAQGYEQYF
>TRBJ1-2|TRBV29-1
CSVDLIRTGAYGYTF
>TRBJ1-3|TRBV23-1
CAKNYIKSSGNTIYF
>TRBJ1-2|TRBV28
CASSTGLLGAPYGYTF
>TRBJ2-7|TRBV28
CASSPGLAGGEQYF
>TRBJ1-3|TRBV5-6
CASSLPTGSGNTIYF
>TRBJ1-1|TRBV11-2
CASSLEVGQLEAFF
>TRBJ1-2|TRBV30
CAWSTRIEGYGYTF
>TRBJ2-5|TRBV7-6
CASSPVAGASQETQYF
>TRBJ1-2|TRBV6-1
CASSEARGYGYTF
>TRBJ1-5|TRBV19
CASVSGGQGWHQPQHF
>TRBJ2-3|TRBV6-4
CASSVELGVIDTQYF
>TRBJ1-5|TRBV18
CASSPDVNNQPQHF
>TRBJ1-2|TRBV6-5
CASRAPGLANYGYTF
>TRBJ1-5|TRBV11-2
CASSPNSGSNQPQHF
>TRBJ1-1|TRBV5-1
CASSPGGTGNTEAFF
>TRBJ2-7|TRBV2
CAVRTVQRPEQYF
>TRBJ1-1|TRBV5-6
CASSLVQGEAFF
>TRBJ1-6|TRBV28
CASRRVWSYNSPLHF
>TRBJ1-5|TRBV28
CASSWTGRVDQPQHF
>TRBJ1-4|TRBV15
CATSRDLGEYEKLFF
>TRBJ1-1|TRBV28
CASRQWGTGSNTEAFF
>TRBJ2-7|TRBV7-2
CASRLDISYEQYF
>TRBJ1-1|TRBV6-4
CASRDRAGFSNTEAFF
>TRBJ2-1|TRBV5-1
CASSPYKTSGGVDEQFF
>TRBJ1-4|TRBV19
CASTPRSGRDEKLFF
>TRBJ1-5|TRBV4-1
CASSPMGRAGAFQPQHF
>TRBJ1-1|TRBV6-6
CASSYLQGGYSKAFF
>TRBJ1-2|TRBV27
CASRGTGYYGYTF
>TRBJ2-7|TRBV19
CASSIGGGSYEQYF
>TRBJ1-5|TRBV6-1
CASVQQGPAGQPQHF
>TRBJ2-1|TRBV27
CASSAGPYNEQFF